Detailed here is one T cell receptor beta chain. This clonotype was detected ten times or more. Its specific antigen is unknown. The input lacks base qualities; no much larger clone sits a single base away. This sample stems from a study of T-cell reconstitution after alpha-beta-depleted transplantation in children (TCRdb year 2016). In the study overall: Using TCR repertoire profiling, the study followed T-cell immune reconstitution in a quantitative way in children after TCRalphabeta/CD19-depleted allogeneic hematopoietic cell transplantation.

Trimming takes 1 base off V and 5 bases off J; junction bases not matched to a gene: 10. The germline V gene (reference sequence) provides CDR1 SEHNR and CDR2 FQNEAQ. Spanning cysteine to phenylalanine, the CDR3 consists of 16 amino acids. The DNA shown is the 48-base CDR3, in frame from base 1. The sample's treatment or condition, from its label and the paper: allogeneic hematopoietic cell transplantation with graft depleted of TCRalphabeta T cells and CD19 B cells. The children who served as transplant recipients had been given grafts of TCRalphabeta/CD19-depleted allogeneic hematopoietic cells. Library creation used PCR. TCRdb records Illumina HiSeq 2500 as the sequencer. To normalize quantification of the TCRbeta repertoire, the TCR libraries were built with molecular barcoding that relied on unique molecular identifiers. The public reads were reprocessed in TCRdb via fastp at Q25 and MiXCR, keeping in-frame beta chains. Each entry is one CDR3 protein sequence, shown with its most common DNA and genes. The sample records under 75,000 distinct CDR3 sequences, about 11% of which are singletons. In total, the top ten clones hold about 12% of the sample.

Paper-wide results and their limitations: About two months after transplant, the apparently early recovery of alphabetaT-cell counts reportedly depended on just several hundred clones that had expanded rapidly and came from non-depleted graft cells. In some patients, the high TCRbeta diversity seen at day 60 was put down to recipient T cells and intrathymic progenitors that had survived conditioning. The frequencies of hyperexpanded clones fell over the following months, and after one year, T-cell counts and TCRbeta diversity were mostly attributed to newly produced T cells.

The chain is made from TRBV7-9 and TRBJ2-5, with 7 bases in between that match TRBD2. This receptor was taken from a boy younger than 18 with acute myeloid leukemia, due to receive a stem cell transplant. Specimen: PBMCs, collected before TCRalphabeta/CD19-depleted stem cell transplant. The DNA sequence is given as TGTGCCAGCAGCTTAGGGCTCGGACTAGGATTGGAGACCCAGTACTTC. Its protein product is CASSLGLGLGLETQYF.